This T cell receptor beta chain was captured in a study of blood T cell repertoires in COVID-19. The overall study: The United States, Italy and Spain provided the acute and convalescent COVID-19 samples. PBMCs, B-cell-depleted T cells, or T cells were the source of the cDNA or gDNA that made up the material.

In germline, CDR1 is PRHDT, CDR2 FYEKMQ (reference sequence). The V and J ends lost 5 bases and 6 bases respectively, with 22 bases between them. The CDR3 is 16 residues long. As handled by the study authors: Reference gene primer amplification in the assay estimated nucleated cell counts. The data were produced by immunoSEQ multiplex PCR, yet TCRdb's version contains in-frame clones alone and is incomplete. That table supplies the V and J calls and clone size; D and trimming were determined from the DNA. Among around 250,000 clones, about four fifths were seen once, and the ten largest hold approximately 1.4%.

Specimen: peripheral blood. The V call is TRBV13, the J call TRBJ1-2, with D perhaps matching TRBD1 (6 bases). This sequence originates from a woman in her 40s who had recovered from COVID-19. The CDR3 nucleotides are TGTGCCAGCAGCCCCTCCTACCAGGGGTTCTTGGATGGCTACACCTTC. Protein: CASSPSYQGFLDGYTF. Supplemented by reference TRBV13 and TRBJ1-2, the full variable domain reads AAGVIQSPRHLIKEKRETATLKCYPIPRHDTVYWYQQGPGQDPQFLISFYEKMQSDKGSIPDRFSAQQFSDYHSELNMSSLELGDSALYFCASSPSYQGFLDGYTFGSGTRLTVV.